This T cell receptor (beta chain) was obtained from a study of blood T cell repertoires in COVID-19. Study as a whole: Donors in the United States, Italy and Spain gave samples during acute or convalescent COVID-19. From T cells, B-cell-depleted T cells, or PBMCs came the material, which was cDNA or gDNA.

CDR3 size: 16 residues. Trimming removed 5 bases from V and 5 bases from J, with 18 bases in between. CDR1 and CDR2 from the germline V gene are ENHRY and SYGVKD. Study processing details: Reference gene primers were amplified, and this amplification served to estimate nucleated cell counts. Clones were sequenced by immunoSEQ multiplex PCR, and TCRdb holds only the in-frame ones, with some missing. The V and J calls and clone size come from that table; D and trimming were worked out from the DNA. The sample comprises about 80,000 clones, about 91% of which are singletons, and around 7.3% rests with the top ten.

This TCR was recovered from a woman older than 75 with acute or convalescent COVID-19. The rearrangement joins TRBV10-3 to TRBJ1-4, with D maybe TRBD1 (5 bases). Sample: peripheral blood. CDR3 DNA: TGTGCCATCAGTAAGACTGGGGGGTCACAGAATGAAAAACTGTTTTTT. Translated, it gives CAISKTGGSQNEKLFF.